The clone carrying this TCR beta chain was observed a few times. TCRdb reprocessed the 5' RACE reads via MiXCR and lists one record per CDR3 protein. There are roughly 190,000 distinct CDR3 sequences in the sample; about 10% occur only once, and 3% lies in the top ten. This entry comes from a study of T-cell memory formation after mild COVID-19. Trimming removed 6 bases from V and 0 bases from J; junction bases left unmatched: 8. CDR3 length: 16 residues. The germline V gene encodes CDR1 SNHLY and CDR2 FYNNEI. Sequences were obtained from PBMCs or a T cell subset sorted from them (not recorded which). This TCR derives from a man between 18 and 29 years old who had mild COVID-19 (a few samples of this study predate the infection). Cell type and time point are not known. This chain joins TRBV2 and TRBJ2-1; TRBD2 matches 7 bases. CDR3 residues: CASSPTGEGSYNEQFF. The CDR3 DNA is TGTGCCAGCAGCCCAACGGGGGAGGGCTCCTACAATGAGCAGTTCTTC. The variable domain in full, completed from reference TRBV2 and TRBJ2-1, reads EPEVTQTPSHQVTQMGQEVILRCVPISNHLYFYWYRQILGQKVEFLVSFYNNEISEKSEIFDDQFSVERPDGSNFTLKIRSTKLEDSAMYFCASSPTGEGSYNEQFFGPGTRLTVL.